The 24 T cell receptor beta chains listed next were all sequenced from one sample in a study of T cells in Graves' hyperthyroidism and ophthalmopathy. RNA transcripts yielded amplified TCR beta CDR3 regions. The primer set for the first-round RT-PCR of the TCR CDR3 was HTBI. TCRdb re-called the multiplex PCR reads with MiXCR, one entry per CDR3 protein. This sample has nearly 600,000 distinct CDR3 sequences, with 14% found just once. Sequences were obtained from blood. Receptor source: a woman aged 18-29 years with Graves' ophthalmopathy.

This clonotype was seen ten or more times. The CDR3 DNA is TGTGCCAGCAGCTTTGGGCTAGGCAATGAGCAGTTCTTC. The encoded protein is CASSFGLGNEQFF. The rearrangement joins TRBV7-9 to TRBJ2-1; D remains ambiguous. V dropped 3 bases and J dropped 6 bases, with 9 bases sitting between them. This CDR3 has 13 amino acids. CDR1 is SEHNR and CDR2 is FQNEAQ in the germline V gene (reference sequence).

This rearrangement joins TRBV6-1 to TRBJ2-2; TRBD1 matches 9 bases. Looked up from germline, CDR1 is MNHNS and CDR2 is SASEGT. The CDR3 totals 19 residues. The CDR3 sequence is CASTPKPATGGGGWGELFF. The CDR3 region has the DNA TGTGCTAGTACCCCAAAGCCTGCCACAGGGGGCGGAGGTTGGGGGGAGCTGTTTTTT.

This clonotype occurred many times. V usage is TRBV4-1 and J usage is TRBJ2-1; D might be TRBD1 (5 bases). The germline V gene has CDR1 MGHRA and CDR2 YSYEKL. This CDR3 region has 16 residues. V gave up 0 bases and J gave up 0 bases, with 9 bases separating them. The CDR3 bases are TGCGCCAGCAGCCAAGACAGGGCCCTCTCCTACAATGAGCAGTTCTTC. Amino acid sequence: CASSQDRALSYNEQFF.

The V and J genes are TRBV19 and TRBJ2-2, with 7 positions matching TRBD2. Trimming removed 3 bases from V and 2 bases from J; junction bases left unmatched: 9. The CDR3 consists of 17 residues. The germline V gene has CDR1 LNHDA and CDR2 SQIVND (reference sequence). The CDR3 reads CASSIKAGLDNTGELFF. The DNA of the CDR3 is TGTGCCAGTAGTATTAAAGCGGGACTCGATAACACCGGGGAGCTGTTTTTT.

Many counts were recorded for this clonotype. The chain is built from TRBV24-1 and TRBJ1-5; possible D gene TRBD1, 5 bases. The CDR3 sequence is 16 residues long. V lost 4 bases and J 5 bases, leaving 17 bases between the germline ends. The germline V gene has CDR1 KGHDR and CDR2 SFDVKD. In nucleotides, the CDR3 is TGTGCCACCAGTGACATAACAGGTGGCCCCGATCAGCCCCAGCATTTT. Protein: CATSDITGGPDQPQHF.

The rearrangement joins TRBV19 to TRBJ2-7, with TRBD1 matching 7 bases. This CDR3 spans 14 amino acids. Germline CDR1 is LNHDA and CDR2 is SQIVND (reference sequence). V lost 7 bases and J lost 1; bases outside the gene matches: 7. The CDR3 bases are TGTGCCAGTACCCCGACAGGGACATCCTACGAGCAGTACTTC. It codes for CASTPTGTSYEQYF.

The chain has TRBV7-8 and TRBJ2-7; no clear D gene. Germline V gene data show CDR1 as SGHVS and CDR2 as FQNEAQ. This CDR3 spans 13 amino acids. V gave up 5 bases and J gave up 2 bases, with 10 bases separating them. The CDR3 DNA reads TGTGCCAGCAGCCCCGGGCGTCCCTACGAGCAGTACTTC. It is translated as CASSPGRPYEQYF.

This clonotype has ten or more counts. The chain links TRBV3-1 to TRBJ2-7, with a tentative D call TRBD2 (6 bases). The germline gives CDR1 LGHDT, CDR2 YNNKEL (reference sequence). V was shortened by 0 bases and J by 5 bases, with 14 bases between the two germline ends. This CDR3 is 15 amino acids long. CDR3 coding DNA: TGTGCCAGCAGCCAAGAAAGACTAGGTGAGGACGAGCAGTACTTC. Translating gives CASSQERLGEDEQYF.

This clonotype was recorded at least ten times. The chain recombines TRBV6-1 with TRBJ2-7; possibly TRBD1 for D (6 bases). Germline V gene sequence: CDR1 MNHNS, CDR2 SASEGT. The CDR3 runs to 16 residues. The ends were cut back, 5 bases at V and 2 bases at J, with 19 bases in the middle. The CDR3 is CASSFNRDTGAYEQYF. The CDR3 nucleotides read TGTGCCAGCAGTTTCAACCGGGACACCGGAGCCTACGAGCAGTACTTC.

As concerns this clonotype: This may come from a read error, since a much larger clone is one base off. The chain recombines TRBV5-8 with TRBJ2-2; D uncertain. Germline CDR1 and CDR2: SGHTS and YDEGEE. The CDR3 totals 15 residues. CDR3 DNA sequence: TGTGTCAGCAGCTTGACGGTAACGAACACCGGGGAGCTGTTTTTT. Its protein product is CVSSLTVTNTGELFF.

Many counts were recorded for this clonotype. The V gene is TRBV7-2, the J gene TRBJ2-1, with D perhaps TRBD1 or TRBD2 (5 bases each). V dropped 3 bases and J dropped 4 bases, with 10 bases sitting between them. The germline V gene encodes CDR1 SGHTA and CDR2 FQGNSA. The CDR3 spans 14 residues. The CDR3 DNA follows: TGTGCCAGCAGCTTGTGGGACCCATACAATGAGCAGTTCTTC. The encoded protein is CASSLWDPYNEQFF.

The sample holds many counts of this clonotype. In nucleotides, the CDR3 is TGTGCCAGCAGTGAAGGCGGGGGACTGTCCTACGAGCAGTACTTC. Translating gives CASSEGGGLSYEQYF. The rearrangement uses TRBV2 and TRBJ2-7; 7 nucleotides align to TRBD2. This CDR3 comprises 15 residues. V shed 1 base, J shed 1 base, and the junction held 4 bases outside the gene matches. The V gene's germline CDR1 is SNHLY and CDR2 FYNNEI.

This clonotype was picked up many times. This sequence joins TRBV12-3 or TRBV12-4 and TRBJ2-6; D unresolved. The V and J ends lost 5 bases and 3 bases respectively, with 5 bases between them. This CDR3 spans 13 amino acids. CDR3 residues: CASSNGGANVLTF. The CDR3 DNA follows: TGTGCCAGCAGTAATGGTGGGGCCAACGTCCTGACTTTC.

In this sample, this clonotype turned up a few times. One base away lies a much larger clone, so this may be a sequencing read error. This chain links TRBV12-3 or TRBV12-4 with TRBJ1-2; D is ambiguous. CDR3 size: 17 residues. Trimming cost V 1 base and J 3 bases, with 18 bases left between them. CDR3 residues: CASSLGAAVRADYGYTF. Here the CDR3 DNA reads TGTGCCAGCAGTTTAGGTGCGGCTGTCCGAGCTGACTATGGCTACACCTTC.

Note on this clonotype: Its ends do not fully match the called genes, so a read error is possible. V gene TRBV7-9 combines with J gene TRBJ2-3, with TRBD2 as a possible D gene (5 bases). Germline CDR1 is SEHNR and CDR2 is FQNEAQ (reference sequence). The CDR3 consists of 15 residues. CDR3 protein: CASSQGPLPREGQYF. Written as DNA, the CDR3 is TGCGCCAGCAGCCAAGGCCCCCTCCCGCGAGAGGGGCAGTATTTT.

This clonotype was detected ten times or more. This rearrangement joins TRBV3-1 to TRBJ2-1; TRBD2 matches 12 bases. V lost 4 bases, J lost 2 bases, and 9 bases stayed unmatched. Germline V lookup: CDR1 LGHDT, CDR2 YNNKEL (reference sequence). The CDR3 has 18 amino acids. In DNA, the CDR3 is TGTGCCAGCAGCCCGGGCTCTAGCGGGAGGGCCCCCTACAATGAGCAGTTCTTC. Residues: CASSPGSSGRAPYNEQFF.

Worth noting for this clonotype: This could be a read error, since a much larger clone is one nucleotide away. This chain uses TRBV29-1 with TRBJ2-7, with 9 bases matching TRBD1. The CDR3 has 13 amino acids. Germline CDR1 and CDR2: SQVTM and ANQGSEA. With V trimmed by 4 bases and J by 4 bases, 5 bases remained unmatched. DNA for the CDR3: TGCAGCGTTGGACCGGACAGGGGATACGAGCAGTACTTC. Translating gives CSVGPDRGYEQYF.

This clonotype occurred many times. The V call is TRBV7-2, the J call TRBJ1-4, with D tentatively TRBD1 (5 bases). Germline-derived CDR1 and CDR2 are SGHTA and FQGNSA. Trimming cost V 5 bases and J 5 bases, with 12 bases left between them. The CDR3 covers 14 residues. DNA of the CDR3: TGTGCCAGCAGCCGCCGGGACGGAAATGAAAAACTGTTTTTT. Encoded protein: CASSRRDGNEKLFF.

The CDR3 DNA sequence: TGTGCCAGCAGCCTGACGCCATGGAGACGCAATCAGCCCCAGCATTTT. Translated: CASSLTPWRRNQPQHF. The chain carries TRBV28 and TRBJ1-5, with D unresolved. This CDR3 has 16 residues. Germline V gene sequence: CDR1 MDHEN, CDR2 SYDVKM. Trimming took off 6 bases at V and 2 bases at J, with 17 bases between the two ends.

The table lists this clonotype with many counts. This sequence joins TRBV20-1 and TRBJ2-1, with D possibly matching TRBD2 (5 bases). The CDR3 runs 13 residues. V was pared by 0 bases and J by 6 bases, with 9 bases between. Germline loops: CDR1 DFQATT, CDR2 SNEGSKA (reference sequence). The CDR3 nucleotides read TGCAGTGCTAGAGATCGGGGAGCCAATGAGCAGTTCTTC. Its protein product is CSARDRGANEQFF.

This clonotype was seen repeatedly, ten times or more. One junction end does not reproduce the germline sequence, and a read error may be involved. The V call is TRBV7-9, the J call TRBJ2-7; D is possibly TRBD1 or TRBD2 (6 bases each). The CDR3 spans 16 residues. CDR1 and CDR2 from the germline V gene are SEHNR and FQNEAQ (reference sequence). CDR3 DNA sequence: TGTGCCAGCAGCTTAGTTGAGTGGGGGGCCTCCTACGAACAGTACTTC. Protein: CASSLVEWGASYEQYF.

The sample holds many counts of this clonotype. V is TRBV2 and J is TRBJ1-3; D gene unclear. Germline V gene lookup returns CDR1 SNHLY and CDR2 FYNNEI. The CDR3 has 14 residues. Trimming left V 6 bases short and J 0 bases short, with 9 bases between. CDR3 loop: CASSGGYSGNTIYF. DNA for the CDR3: TGTGCCAGCAGCGGCGGCTACTCTGGAAACACCATATATTTT.

A note on this clonotype: It may be a read error: a sequence one base away is much more abundant. The gene calls are TRBV6-9 and TRBJ1-1; possibly TRBD1 for D (5 bases). V lost 3 bases, J lost 0 bases, and 11 bases lay in between. Germline CDR1 MNHGY, CDR2 SVAAGI. The CDR3 loop spans 15 amino acids. The CDR3 nucleotides are TGTGCCAGCAGTTACTTTCCGACAGTGAACACTGAAGCTTTCTTT. Protein product: CASSYFPTVNTEAFF.

This clonotype was seen a few times. The V gene is TRBV6-5, the J gene TRBJ2-7, with D maybe TRBD2 (6 bases). The CDR3 is 15 residues long. V lost 0 bases and J 3 bases, leaving 12 bases between the germline ends. CDR1 and CDR2 from the germline V gene are MNHEY and SVGAGI. The CDR3 sequence: CASSYSSSESYEQYF. For the CDR3, the DNA is TGTGCCAGCAGTTACTCGTCTAGCGAAAGCTACGAGCAGTACTTC.